This TCR beta chain derives from a study of T cell responses to AZD1222 COVID-19 vaccine (dated by TCRdb to the early 2020s). Looking at the study overall: Because spike-specific TCR depth and breadth did not differ between the two schedules, AZD1222 recipients who got a second dose at roughly 4 weeks were pooled with those who got a second dose at roughly 12 weeks. TCR sequencing covered over 230 trial participants: roughly 200 given two doses of AZD1222 and some 25 given two doses of MenACWY control vaccine. Trial participants were enrolled into age subgroups of 18-55, 56-69 and 70-plus years, which contained around 150, 29 and 61 TCR-sequenced participants, respectively.

The paper's findings and limits, for the study overall: In the small 56-69-year group, the increase in depth fell short of significance, most likely because of low power. After two AZD1222 doses, both the breadth and the depth of spike-specific TCRs were significantly higher than at day 0 and than in MenACWY recipients. Conclusions about previously exposed vaccinees are limited, since just 5 or 6 AZD1222 recipients were seropositive for SARS-CoV-2 at baseline. Vaccine-associated CD4 TCRs spanned the whole spike protein, with dominant responses in regions 160-218 and 743-854. Participants were mostly white British and included more females than males, and it was suggested by the authors that clonal diversity may have been underestimated. Because no day 14 peak-response samples were available, repertoires were characterized only after the peak T cell response. Nearly half of unique spike-specific TCRs reportedly recognized epitopes outside regions mutated in the B.1.351 and B.1.1.7 variants.

Notes on this clone: The antigen this receptor binds is unknown. Within one base of it there is no much larger clone, and no base qualities were kept.

From the cysteine through the phenylalanine, the CDR3 covers 14 amino acids. Only the CDR3 portion is preserved as DNA: 42 bases, with reading frame beginning at the first base. The V and J ends are trimmed by 0 bases and 1 base, leaving 5 bases between them. The germline V gene yields SGHRS for CDR1 and YFSETQ for CDR2. Per the publication, the time point label means: baseline before first vaccination. Samples from vaccinated people were obtained from the UK trials COV001 and COV002, which included a single-blind randomized controlled phase 2/3 trial of AZD1222 (ChAdOx1 nCoV-19) in healthy adults. For TCRbeta chain sequencing, PBMC samples from trial participants were taken at day 0 and at day 28 after the second dose. The CDR3 regions of human TCRbeta chains were analyzed by immunosequencing. In the source study's methods: Repertoire TCRs were matched against a reference library of SARS-CoV-2-specific TCRs generated with the MIRA antigen-specificity platform. Breadth meant the fraction of unique TCRs that were SARS-CoV-2-associated, whereas depth meant the fraction of total T cells that were SARS-CoV-2-associated. Using the MIRA data, every spike-specific TCR was mapped to the spike region that the TCR reacted to and assigned to either a CD4 or a CD8 class. Log10-transformed breadth and depth values were compared by one-way ANOVA with Sidak's multiple comparisons tests. TCRdb mirrors the immuneACCESS table, restricted to in-frame sequences. Some clones are absent from its copies; in checked studies, under half trace to an unresolved V gene, and the reason for the others is unknown. Clonal size and the V and J genes are those of that table, whereas D and trimming came from the DNA. The sample records about 160,000 clones, roughly nine tenths of which are singletons. The ten largest clones add up to approximately 2% of the sample.

The material was peripheral blood, obtained on day 0 of AZD1222 vaccination. This sequence was found in an adult in good health. Rearrangement joined TRBV5-1 to TRBJ1-3, with the D gene not clear enough to name. The nucleotide sequence reads TGCGCCAGCAGCTTGGAAGGGTCTGGAAACACCATATATTTT. It encodes CASSLEGSGNTIYF.